Each of the 14 T cell receptor beta chains below was sequenced from the same sample in a study of metastatic and nonmetastatic thyroid tumors. TCRdb re-called clones from the PCR reads using MiXCR. The repertoire holds tens of thousands of clones, around 14% seen once, with roughly 3.6% in the top ten. Patients were all untreated before their thyroid surgery. The sequenced sample was blood. The receptors were gathered from a female donor with papillary thyroid cancer or a benign thyroid nodule (not recorded which). Some clones in this sample may be carry-over from other donors' samples.

This clone came up many times. The genes are TRBV27 and TRBJ2-1; 8 bases are a match to TRBD2. Germline V gene data show CDR1 as MNHEY and CDR2 as SMNVEV (reference sequence). V lost 3 bases to trimming and J lost 3 bases; unmatched junction nucleotides: 4. The CDR3 runs 15 residues. Here the CDR3 DNA reads TGTGCCAGCAGTTTTACCGGGGGGGGCTACAATGAGCAGTTCTTC. Translation gives CASSFTGGGYNEQFF.

This clone came up a few times. Other nucleotide sequences in the sample specify the same CDR3. This chain links TRBV3-1 with TRBJ1-4, with a tentative D call TRBD1 (5 bases). The CDR3 is 13 residues long. The ends were cut back, 3 bases at V and 4 bases at J, with 6 bases in the middle. Germline loops: CDR1 LGHDT, CDR2 YNNKEL (reference sequence). The CDR3 DNA follows: TGTGCCAGCAGCCAGGGACTTAATGAAAAACTGTTTTTT. Translation: CASSQGLNEKLFF.

Ten or more counts support this clone. The genes are TRBV6-2 or TRBV6-3 and TRBJ1-2; no clear D gene. The CDR3 is made up of 9 amino acids. Trimming pared 8 bases from V and 8 bases from J, leaving 6 bases between. Germline V gene lookup returns CDR1 MNHEY and CDR2 SVGEGT. The CDR3 DNA follows: TGTGCCAGCGGTCGAGGCTACACCTTC. This translates into CASGRGYTF.

V and J are TRBV28 and TRBJ1-1; a weak D match, TRBD1 (6 bases). The germline CDR1 and CDR2 sequences are MDHEN and SYDVKM. This CDR3 contains 17 residues. V gave up 6 bases and J gave up 10 bases, with 30 bases separating them. The CDR3 reads CASRGEGGQPLGDRAFF. DNA for the CDR3: TGTGCCAGCAGGGGTGAAGGGGGGCAGCCTCTAGGAGATCGAGCTTTCTTT.

This clone came up a few times. One junction end disagrees with the germline gene, perhaps due to a read error. The chain couples TRBV27 to TRBJ1-5; 8 nucleotides agree with TRBD1. The CDR3 covers 18 residues. The V gene's germline CDR1 is MNHEY and CDR2 SMNVEV (reference sequence). The chain's CDR3 is CSSSPWQGATGGHQPQHF. The CDR3 coding sequence is TGTTCCAGCAGTCCGTGGCAGGGGGCCACGGGAGGTCATCAGCCCCAGCATTTT.

This clone was counted many times. This chain uses TRBV28 with TRBJ1-4, with no clear D. The V end was cut by 6 bases, the J end by 6 bases, with 11 bases between. The germline V gene has CDR1 MDHEN and CDR2 SYDVKM. The CDR3 consists of 13 residues. DNA for the CDR3: TGTGCCAGCAGCCACGGACGGTATGAAAAACTGTTTTTT. As protein: CASSHGRYEKLFF.

This clone was recorded a few times. The chain couples TRBV6-2 or TRBV6-3 to TRBJ2-7, with D maybe TRBD1 (6 bases). V was clipped by 9 bases and J by 3 bases, with 30 bases between them. The CDR3 is made up of 18 amino acids. Germline-derived CDR1 and CDR2 are MNHEY and SVGEGT. CDR3 sequence reads: CASTISWVGTPFDYEQYF. CDR3 sequence (DNA): TGTGCCAGTACAATATCTTGGGTTGGGACACCCTTCGACTACGAGCAGTACTTC.

Concerning this clone: This may be a read error: a much more frequent sequence differs by one nucleotide. Other DNA sequences from this sample encode an identical CDR3 as well. This chain links TRBV5-5 with TRBJ2-7, with a tentative D call TRBD1 (6 bases). V lost 3 bases, J lost 1 base, and 17 bases lay in between. Germline values: CDR1 SGHKS, CDR2 YYEKEE (reference sequence). The CDR3 runs to 16 residues. The CDR3 region is CASSSPHLTGSYEQYF. As DNA, the CDR3 is TGTGCCAGCAGCTCCCCGCACCTTACAGGGTCCTACGAGCAGTACTTC.

The chain carries TRBV7-6 and TRBJ1-5, with 8 bases matching TRBD1. V lost 4 bases to trimming and J lost 6 bases; unmatched junction nucleotides: 8. The CDR3 covers 15 residues. Germline CDR1 reads SGHVS; CDR2 reads FNYEAQ. Here the CDR3 reads CASSSWTGSVQPQHF. The CDR3 coding sequence is TGTGCCAGCAGCTCCTGGACAGGGTCGGTTCAGCCCCAGCATTTT. Drawing the rest from reference TRBV7-6 and TRBJ1-5, the complete variable domain is GAGVSQSPRYKVTKRGQDVALRCDPISGHVSLYWYRQALGQGPEFLTYFNYEAQQDKSGLPNDRFSAERPEGSISTLTIQRTEQRDSAMYRCASSSWTGSVQPQHFGDGTRLSIL.

This clone was detected ten times or more. The chain couples TRBV6-4 to TRBJ2-3; 9 bases line up with TRBD2. CDR1 is MRHNA and CDR2 is SNTAGT in the germline V gene. J gave up 1 base and V 2 bases, and 4 bases lay outside the gene matches. The CDR3 has 16 amino acids. In nucleotides, the CDR3 is TGTGCCAGCAGTGACGAGGCTAGCGGGGGCACAGATACGCAGTATTTT. Its protein product is CASSDEASGGTDTQYF.

Of note for this clone: This may arise from a read error, as a much more abundant clone is one base away. The genes are TRBV19 and TRBJ2-1; possible D gene TRBD2, 5 bases. V lost 5 bases, J lost 4 bases, and 15 bases lay in between. The CDR3 consists of 15 residues. Germline V CDR1 and CDR2: LNHDA, SQIVND (reference sequence). The CDR3 DNA sequence: TGTGCCAGTAGTCGGGTGGAGGTGAGGTACAATGAGCAGTTCTTC. Protein sequence: CASSRVEVRYNEQFF.

This clone was found many times. V gene TRBV30 combines with J gene TRBJ2-5, with D perhaps being TRBD1 or TRBD2 (6 bases each). Germline CDR1 and CDR2: GTSNPN and SVGIG (reference sequence). The V and J ends lost 4 bases and 5 bases respectively, with 11 bases between them. The CDR3 has 12 residues. The CDR3 reads CAWNWGAETQYF. The CDR3 coding sequence is TGTGCCTGGAATTGGGGGGCGGAGACCCAGTACTTC.

This clone was seen repeatedly, ten times or more. The DNA of the CDR3 is TGTGCCTGGAGTGTTAGGGGTCCCAATGAGCAGTTCTTC. Amino acids: CAWSVRGPNEQFF. J is TRBJ2-1 and V is TRBV30; TRBD1 is a possible D gene (5 bases). Trimming took 0 bases from V and 6 from J, leaving 9 bases between them. CDR3 length: 13 residues. The germline V gene encodes CDR1 GTSNPN and CDR2 SVGIG (reference sequence).

This clone has a handful of counts. DNA for the CDR3: TGTGCCAGCAGTTTCCCGCACAGGCTTAACACCGGGGAGCTGTTTTTT. It encodes CASSFPHRLNTGELFF. The chain combines TRBV28 with TRBJ2-2; TRBD1 might be the D (5 bases). The CDR3 is made up of 16 amino acids. CDR1 MDHEN and CDR2 SYDVKM come from the germline V gene. Trimming pared 3 bases from V and 2 bases from J, leaving 13 bases between.